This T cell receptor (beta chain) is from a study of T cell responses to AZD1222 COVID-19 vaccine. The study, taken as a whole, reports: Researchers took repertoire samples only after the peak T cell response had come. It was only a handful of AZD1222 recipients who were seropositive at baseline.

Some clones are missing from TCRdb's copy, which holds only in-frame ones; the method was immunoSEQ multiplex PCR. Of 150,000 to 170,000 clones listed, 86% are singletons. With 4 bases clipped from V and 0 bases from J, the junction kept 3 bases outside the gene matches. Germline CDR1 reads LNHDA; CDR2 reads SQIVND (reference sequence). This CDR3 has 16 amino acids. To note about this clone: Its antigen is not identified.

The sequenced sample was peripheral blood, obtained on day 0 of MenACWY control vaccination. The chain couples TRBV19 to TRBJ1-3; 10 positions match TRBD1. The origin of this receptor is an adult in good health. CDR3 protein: CASSRQGASSGNTIYF. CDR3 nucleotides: TGTGCCAGTAGTAGACAGGGGGCTAGCTCTGGAAACACCATATATTTT.